Presented here are 13 T cell receptor beta chains from one specimen sequenced in a study of T cell changes during pregnancy in multiple sclerosis. Data came from immunoSEQ multiplex PCR; TCRdb stores just in-frame clones and leaves some out. The sample gives roughly 76,000 clones, around 90% of which show up once; approximately 0.45% is in the top ten. Sample: CD4+ T cells from peripheral blood mononuclear cells, taken in the second trimester of pregnancy. The receptors stem from a female donor with multiple sclerosis, enrolled in a pregnancy study.

This clone was recorded once. DNA for the CDR3: TGTGCCAGCAGCTTGTCCGGGACAGGGGGCTACGAGCAGTACTTC. Its translation: CASSLSGTGGYEQYF. This chain links TRBV7-9 with TRBJ2-7; TRBD1 matches 11 bases. The J segment lost 3 bases and the V segment lost 3 bases, leaving 4 bases of the junction unmatched. The germline CDR1 and CDR2 sequences are SEHNR and FQNEAQ (reference sequence). This CDR3 is built from 15 residues.

The V gene is TRBV4-1, the J gene TRBJ2-3, with 8 bases lining up with TRBD1. This CDR3 region has 17 residues. Germline V gives CDR1 MGHRA, CDR2 YSYEKL. The ends lost 1 base at V and 3 bases at J; junction bases unmatched: 9. CDR3 sequence reads: CASSQGQGIARTDTQYF. In DNA, the CDR3 is TGCGCCAGCAGCCAAGGACAGGGGATCGCGAGGACAGATACGCAGTATTTT.

Turning to this clone: An end of the junction does not agree with germline; a read error may underlie this. The rearrangement links TRBV7-8 to TRBJ2-3, with 12 bases fitting TRBD2. The CDR3 sequence is 19 residues long. CDR1 and CDR2 (germline): SGHVS, FQNEAQ. CDR3 coding DNA: TGTGCCAGCACCTTAATCGGACTAGCGGGAAGAGTTAGCACAGATACGCAGTATTTT. Translating gives CASTLIGLAGRVSTDTQYF.

The chain joins TRBV19 to TRBJ1-2; D gene ambiguous. CDR3 size: 14 residues. The V and J ends lost 3 bases and 1 base respectively, with 9 bases between them. Germline V CDR1 and CDR2: LNHDA, SQIVND (reference sequence). The CDR3 reads CASSIDRVNYGYTF. The DNA of the CDR3 is TGTGCCAGTAGTATCGATCGGGTTAACTATGGCTACACCTTC.

Here the CDR3 reads CASSFQGRYEQYF. For the CDR3, the DNA is TGTGCCAGCAGCTTCCAGGGTAGGTACGAGCAGTACTTC. The chain is built from TRBV5-5 and TRBJ2-7; maybe TRBD1 (5 bases). Germline V gives CDR1 SGHKS, CDR2 YYEKEE (reference sequence). V was pared by 2 bases and J by 4 bases, with 10 bases between. This CDR3 has 13 amino acids.

V gene TRBV5-1 combines with J gene TRBJ2-1; 11 nucleotides align to TRBD2. CDR3 length: 14 amino acids. Germline loops: CDR1 SGHRS, CDR2 YFSETQ. The junction had 7 bases not matched to a gene; V was cut back by 5 bases and J by 9 bases. The CDR3 DNA follows: TGCGCCAGCAGTTATAGCGGGAGGGCTGGTGAGCAGTTCTTC. Protein: CASSYSGRAGEQFF. Drawing the rest from reference TRBV5-1 and TRBJ2-1, the complete variable domain is KAGVTQTPRYLIKTRGQQVTLSCSPISGHRSVSWYQQTPGQGLQFLFEYFSETQRNKGNFPGRFSGRQFSNSRSEMNVSTLELGDSALYLCASSYSGRAGEQFFGPGTRLTVL.

The CDR3 spells CASSLRRQLNYGYTF. The CDR3 DNA follows: TGTGCCAGCAGCCTCAGAAGACAGCTTAACTATGGCTACACCTTC. The rearrangement links TRBV7-2 to TRBJ1-2; TRBD1 is a possible D gene (5 bases). The germline V gene encodes CDR1 SGHTA and CDR2 FQGNSA. CDR3 length: 15 amino acids. The V end lost 5 bases, the J end lost 1 base, and 14 bases lay between the germline ends.

This clone has just one count. V and J are TRBV6-5 and TRBJ1-1, with D possibly matching TRBD1 (6 bases). Germline V gives CDR1 MNHEY, CDR2 SVGAGI. V lost 6 bases, J lost 0 bases, and 11 bases lay in between. The CDR3 consists of 14 residues. The CDR3 here is CASRYGTLNTEAFF. CDR3 nucleotides: TGTGCCAGCAGATACGGGACACTGAACACTGAAGCTTTCTTT.

The chain combines TRBV10-3 with TRBJ2-7; TRBD1 matches 7 bases. Germline-derived CDR1 and CDR2 are ENHRY and SYGVKD. Trimming took 4 bases from V and 6 from J; bases not matched to a gene: 0. The CDR3 consists of 11 residues. The CDR3 reads CAISAGGEQYF. The CDR3 coding sequence is TGTGCCATCAGTGCAGGGGGCGAGCAGTACTTC.

The chain carries TRBV2 and TRBJ2-3; TRBD2 might be the D (6 bases). Trimming pared 5 bases from V and 2 bases from J, leaving 14 bases between. Germline values: CDR1 SNHLY, CDR2 FYNNEI. The CDR3 spans 15 residues. CDR3 DNA: TGTGCCAGCAGTTACTCGGGACTCGACACAGATACGCAGTATTTT. Protein: CASSYSGLDTDTQYF.

The chain recombines TRBV7-2 with TRBJ2-7, with 9 bases aligning to TRBD2. This CDR3 has 15 residues. From germline, CDR1 is SGHTA and CDR2 FQGNSA. Trimming cost V 5 bases and J 2 bases; bases outside gene matches: 7. The CDR3 loop is CASSIPGTSPYEQYF. The CDR3 bases are TGTGCCAGCAGCATACCCGGGACTAGCCCCTACGAGCAGTACTTC. Drawing the rest from reference TRBV7-2 and TRBJ2-7, the complete variable domain is GAGVSQSPSNKVTEKGKDVELRCDPISGHTALYWYRQSLGQGLEFLIYFQGNSAPDKSGLPSDRFSAERTGGSVSTLTIQRTQQEDSAVYLCASSIPGTSPYEQYFGPGTRLTVT.

The rearrangement uses TRBV4-1 and TRBJ1-3; D is undetermined. The germline V gene has CDR1 MGHRA and CDR2 YSYEKL. V was clipped by 3 bases and J by 0 bases, with 12 bases between them. The CDR3 runs to 16 residues. CDR3 loop: CASSHLLFPSGNTIYF. In DNA form, the CDR3 reads TGCGCCAGCAGCCACCTATTATTCCCCTCTGGAAACACCATATATTTT.

The rearrangement joins TRBV7-9 to TRBJ2-3; the match to TRBD1 covers 8 bases. Trimming removed 5 bases from V and 1 base from J; junction bases left unmatched: 11. The CDR3 consists of 17 residues. CDR1 is SEHNR and CDR2 is FQNEAQ in the germline V gene (reference sequence). The DNA of the CDR3 is TGTGCCAGCAGCCGCACAGACAGGGGAAGGGGCACAGATACGCAGTATTTT. It encodes CASSRTDRGRGTDTQYF.